These T cell receptor beta chains were read from a single sample in a study of T cells expressing NK-cell markers. From the 5' RACE reads, TCRdb lists one entry per CDR3 protein and no DNA. This listing includes about 170,000 distinct CDR3 sequences. The sample consisted of blood T cells: a sorted CD56 or NKG2C T cell subset, CD4+ or CD8+ T cells, or bulk PBMC T cells (not recorded which). These receptors came from a man aged 18-70 years in good health. CDR3s include the opening cysteine and the closing phenylalanine or tryptophan.

CDR3aa	j_gene	v_gene
CASSPRGSGTQYF	TRBJ2-5	TRBV7-7
CASSQEGGPSQPQHF	TRBJ1-5	TRBV4-1
CASSSGRGGIYEQYF	TRBJ2-7	TRBV7-9
CASAFRGEVGELFF	TRBJ2-2	TRBV6-1
CATSGLTVSYEQYF	TRBJ2-7	TRBV24-1
CATSEDREYEQYF	TRBJ2-7	TRBV24-1
CSAPERGTNYNEQFF	TRBJ2-1	TRBV20-1
CASIVKPGQKRDTQYF	TRBJ2-3	TRBV5-6
CASSHQGREFF	TRBJ2-1	TRBV3-1
CASRPGTGGSNYGYTF	TRBJ1-2	TRBV2
CASSQDRTGFSYEQYF	TRBJ2-7	TRBV4-2
CASSPRDRPGNEQFF	TRBJ2-1	TRBV7-9
CASSYSTGTGGTYTDTQYF	TRBJ2-3	TRBV6-5
CASSLFAGGGYTF	TRBJ1-2	TRBV28
CASSNSPYEQYF	TRBJ2-7	TRBV7-9
CASSQDLLRGLGTDTQYF	TRBJ2-3	TRBV14
CATSVQPGPVEAFF	TRBJ1-1	TRBV15
CASSTADRHNEQFF	TRBJ2-1	TRBV9
CASSMTSGRGNEQFF	TRBJ2-1	TRBV5-4
CASSLESGTAYNEQFF	TRBJ2-1	TRBV7-6
CASQGENYEQYF	TRBJ2-7	TRBV5-1
CARVGGAGAFF	TRBJ1-1	TRBV19
CASSQGQGAPAAFF	TRBJ1-1	TRBV5-5
CASSRQHPQGQETQYF	TRBJ2-5	TRBV6-1